One sample yielded the 26 T cell receptor beta chains listed below, sequenced in a study of CD8 T cells in ankylosing spondylitis. TCRdb passed the 5' RACE reads through MiXCR, listing each CDR3 protein once. The sample includes over 110,000 distinct CDR3 sequences, more than 7% seen only once; the top ten take more than 7%. The specimen sequenced was synovial fluid, either unsorted or a sorted T cell fraction (not recorded which). The receptors were gathered from a male donor with ankylosing spondylitis.

This clonotype showed up many times. The chain couples TRBV28 to TRBJ2-5, with no clear D. Germline CDR1 and CDR2: MDHEN and SYDVKM. This CDR3 has 12 amino acids. Trimming cost V 8 bases and J 2 bases, with 9 bases left between them. The chain's CDR3 is CASRSFQETQYF. CDR3 in DNA: TGTGCCAGCCGAAGTTTTCAAGAGACCCAGTACTTC.

This clonotype occurred a few times. The CDR3 DNA reads as TGTGCCAGCAGTCCGGACAGTTCTGGTACCTACGAGCAGTACTTC. As protein: CASSPDSSGTYEQYF. The V call is TRBV6-1, the J call TRBJ2-7, with D possibly being TRBD1 (6 bases). The V gene's germline CDR1 is MNHNS and CDR2 SASEGT. The CDR3 runs to 15 residues. Trimming removed 5 bases at V and 2 bases at J, with 16 bases between.

V usage is TRBV10-3 and J usage is TRBJ2-7; either TRBD1 or TRBD2 may fit D (5 bases each). Trimming removed 6 bases from V and 2 bases from J, with 14 bases in between. CDR1 is ENHRY, CDR2 SYGVKD, per germline. CDR3 length: 14 residues. CDR3 residues: CAISSGSGAYEQYF. DNA of the CDR3: TGTGCCATCAGCTCAGGGAGTGGGGCCTACGAGCAGTACTTC.

This clonotype was seen at least ten times. J is TRBJ2-2 and V is TRBV5-1; D is possibly TRBD1 (5 bases). Germline loops: CDR1 SGHRS, CDR2 YFSETQ. The CDR3 is made up of 15 amino acids. V dropped 2 bases and J dropped 7 bases, with 15 bases sitting between them. CDR3 residues: CASSFQGVDGGELFF. The CDR3 DNA sequence: TGCGCCAGCAGCTTCCAGGGTGTTGATGGCGGGGAGCTGTTTTTT.

The rearrangement joins TRBV7-2 to TRBJ2-5; TRBD2 matches 7 bases. Trimming removed 5 bases from V and 7 bases from J; junction bases left unmatched: 13. This CDR3 contains 15 residues. Germline V lookup: CDR1 SGHTA, CDR2 FQGNSA. CDR3 DNA sequence: TGTGCCAGCAGCCCAGGGCGGGGGTCTTTTGGGACCCAGTACTTC. Its translation: CASSPGRGSFGTQYF.

The chain carries TRBV10-3 and TRBJ2-7; weak D call: TRBD1 (5 bases). The germline V gene encodes CDR1 ENHRY and CDR2 SYGVKD. Trimming removed 5 bases from V and 0 bases from J, with 11 bases in between. The CDR3 covers 14 residues. The CDR3 coding sequence is TGTGCCATCAGTCCCCAGGACAACTCCTACGAGCAGTACTTC. As protein: CAISPQDNSYEQYF.

The V gene is TRBV11-2, the J gene TRBJ1-1; no clear D gene. The CDR3 loop spans 15 amino acids. Trimming removed 3 bases at V and 5 bases at J, with 16 bases between. Germline CDR1 is SGHAT and CDR2 is FQNNGV. This CDR3 reads CASSLAGFSGTEAFF. The DNA of the CDR3 is TGTGCCAGCAGCTTGGCAGGTTTCTCGGGGACTGAAGCTTTCTTT.

This clonotype was seen many times. V usage is TRBV7-9 and J usage is TRBJ2-1, with D perhaps given as TRBD1 or TRBD2 (6 bases each). CDR3 length: 15 residues. Germline V gene data show CDR1 as SEHNR and CDR2 as FQNEAQ (reference sequence). V was clipped by 3 bases and J by 7 bases, with 16 bases between them. In DNA, the CDR3 is TGTGCCAGCAGCTTTTCCGGGGGCGACCGGAATGAGCAGTTCTTC. Translated, it gives CASSFSGGDRNEQFF.

This clonotype has ten or more counts. The chain combines TRBV12-3 or TRBV12-4 with TRBJ2-5, with D perhaps matching TRBD1 or TRBD2 (5 bases each). V was clipped by 1 base and J by 2 bases, with 11 bases between them. This CDR3 has 15 residues. The DNA for the CDR3 is TGTGCCAGCAGTTTAGGGTCGGGACCTCAAGAGACCCAGTACTTC. Its protein is CASSLGSGPQETQYF.

This clonotype was picked up many times. This sequence joins TRBV28 and TRBJ2-4, with 7 bases aligning to TRBD2. This CDR3 contains 16 residues. CDR1 is MDHEN and CDR2 is SYDVKM in the germline V gene. V lost 2 bases, J lost 0 bases, and 4 bases stayed unmatched. In DNA, the CDR3 is TGTGCCAGCAGTTTAGTCCTAGCGGTAGCCAAAAACATTCAGTACTTC. It specifies CASSLVLAVAKNIQYF.

This clonotype was seen more than once but under ten times. The V call is TRBV25-1, the J call TRBJ2-1; possibly TRBD1 for D (6 bases). V lost 3 bases and J 0 bases, leaving 18 bases between the germline ends. The germline gives CDR1 MGHDK, CDR2 SYGVNS. This CDR3 has 18 amino acids. CDR3 bases: TGTGCCAGCAGTGATTCCCCCCCAGGGGCGGGCTCCTACAATGAGCAGTTCTTC. Translating gives CASSDSPPGAGSYNEQFF. The whole variable domain, filled in from reference TRBV25-1 and TRBJ2-1, reads EADIYQTPRYLVIGTGKKITLECSQTMGHDKMYWYQQDPGMELHLIHYSYGVNSTEKGDLSSESTVSRIRTEHFPLTLESARPSHTSQYLCASSDSPPGAGSYNEQFFGPGTRLTVL.

This chain links TRBV6-1 with TRBJ1-1; tentative D call: TRBD1 (6 bases). V dropped 8 bases and J dropped 4 bases, with 17 bases sitting between them. The CDR3 has 14 amino acids. The germline V gene encodes CDR1 MNHNS and CDR2 SASEGT. CDR3 region: CASREQGMFTEAFF. The DNA of the CDR3 is TGTGCCAGCCGGGAACAGGGTATGTTCACTGAAGCTTTCTTT.

This clonotype was counted at least ten times. The genes are TRBV11-2 and TRBJ2-2; unclear D gene. V gave up 2 bases and J gave up 2 bases, with 6 bases separating them. CDR1 SGHAT and CDR2 FQNNGV come from the germline V gene. The CDR3 contains 14 residues. CDR3 amino acids: CASSLNLNTGELFF. CDR3 coding DNA: TGTGCCAGCAGCTTAAACTTAAACACCGGGGAGCTGTTTTTT.

This clonotype is labeled medium-sized. The rearrangement links TRBV7-9 to TRBJ1-3; D is undetermined. Trimming stripped 6 bases from V and 0 bases from J, with 9 bases between. Germline lookup yields CDR1 SEHNR and CDR2 FQNEAQ (reference sequence). This CDR3 is 14 amino acids long. Written as DNA, the CDR3 is TGTGCCAGCAGACCAAAAGACTCTGGAAACACCATATATTTT. Residues: CASRPKDSGNTIYF.

V is TRBV27 and J is TRBJ2-4; weak D call: TRBD2 (5 bases). CDR3 length equals 16 residues. V lost 3 bases and J 3 bases, leaving 15 bases between the germline ends. Germline-derived CDR1 and CDR2 are MNHEY and SMNVEV (reference sequence). CDR3 amino acids: CASSFVVDGSKNIQYF. Here the CDR3 DNA reads TGTGCCAGCAGTTTCGTGGTAGATGGGAGCAAAAACATTCAGTACTTC.

CDR3 coding DNA: TGCAGCGTTGATGGACCGAACTATGGCTACACCTTC. Translation: CSVDGPNYGYTF. The chain has TRBV29-1 and TRBJ1-2; D gene uncertain. The CDR3 loop spans 12 amino acids. Germline V CDR1 and CDR2: SQVTM, ANQGSEA. V shed 3 bases and J shed 2 bases, with 7 bases lying between them.

This clonotype was detected ten times or more. The chain joins TRBV28 to TRBJ1-6; 7 nucleotides align to TRBD1. CDR1 is MDHEN and CDR2 is SYDVKM in the germline V gene. The trim removed 7 bases at V and 5 bases at J, leaving 8 bases unmatched. The CDR3 consists of 15 residues. The CDR3 DNA sequence: TGTGCCAGCAACGCAGGGGGTACCCATAATTCACCCCTCCACTTT. It yields the protein CASNAGGTHNSPLHF.

This clonotype has more than one count but fewer than ten. The chain links TRBV7-2 to TRBJ1-2, with D possibly matching TRBD1 (6 bases). Trimming left V 4 bases short and J 2 bases short, with 14 bases between. Germline V lookup: CDR1 SGHTA, CDR2 FQGNSA. The CDR3 is 15 amino acids. The CDR3 nucleotides read TGTGCCAGCAGCTCCCGACCTGGACAGAACTATGGCTACACCTTC. Amino acid sequence: CASSSRPGQNYGYTF. The full variable domain, rest sourced from reference TRBV7-2 and TRBJ1-2, is GAGVSQSPSNKVTEKGKDVELRCDPISGHTALYWYRQSLGQGLEFLIYFQGNSAPDKSGLPSDRFSAERTGGSVSTLTIQRTQQEDSAVYLCASSSRPGQNYGYTFGSGTRLTVV.

This clonotype was counted ten times or more. The gene calls are TRBV7-2 and TRBJ1-2; TRBD1 is a possible D gene (5 bases). Trimming removed 1 base at V and 9 bases at J, with 15 bases between. Germline V lookup: CDR1 SGHTA, CDR2 FQGNSA. The CDR3 contains 14 residues. The CDR3 loop is CASSLVSQGGRYTF. In DNA form, the CDR3 reads TGTGCCAGCAGCTTAGTCAGCCAGGGAGGACGCTACACCTTC.

This clonotype has a count of ten or more. The chain carries TRBV5-1 and TRBJ2-5, with TRBD2 as a possible D gene (5 bases). CDR1 is SGHRS, CDR2 YFSETQ, per germline. V lost 0 bases, J lost 5 bases, and 11 bases lay in between. This CDR3 spans 14 amino acids. CDR3 sequence reads: CASSLEGSAETQYF. CDR3 sequence (DNA): TGCGCCAGCAGCTTGGAAGGTAGCGCGGAGACCCAGTACTTC.

A few counts support this clonotype. The V and J genes are TRBV6-1 and TRBJ2-1, with 9 bases lining up with TRBD2. CDR3 length equals 17 residues. J was trimmed by 4 bases and V by 6 bases; bases with no gene match: 13. The germline V gene has CDR1 MNHNS and CDR2 SASEGT. The CDR3 is CASSPRALAGTYNEQFF. As DNA, the CDR3 is TGTGCCAGCAGCCCTCGTGCCCTAGCGGGGACTTACAATGAGCAGTTCTTC.

This clonotype occurred many times. This chain connects TRBV12-3 or TRBV12-4 to TRBJ1-3; 7 nucleotides line up with TRBD1. J gave up 4 bases and V 11 bases, and 8 bases lay outside the gene matches. The CDR3 totals 13 residues. The CDR3 DNA sequence: TGTGCCCGACGGGACAGCCCAGGAAACACCATATATTTT. Translated, it gives CARRDSPGNTIYF.

Many counts were recorded for this clonotype. One end of the junction fails to match germline, which may point to a read error. The chain links TRBV7-7 to TRBJ1-4; possibly TRBD1 for D (6 bases). This CDR3 is 17 amino acids long. Germline V lookup: CDR1 SSHAT, CDR2 FNYEAQ (reference sequence). CDR3 in DNA: TGTGCTAGCAGCTTAAGGCCCCCGGGGGCTACTAATGAAAAACTGTTTTTT. This gives the protein CASSLRPPGATNEKLFF.

This clonotype occurred a few times. The V call is TRBV28, the J call TRBJ2-2, with D hard to call. Looked up from germline, CDR1 is MDHEN and CDR2 is SYDVKM. V was pared by 6 bases and J by 8 bases, with 7 bases between. The CDR3 is 11 amino acids. This CDR3 reads CASRWKGELFF. The CDR3 DNA reads as TGTGCCAGCAGATGGAAAGGGGAGCTGTTTTTT.

This clonotype has a count of ten or more. This chain connects TRBV6-6 to TRBJ2-4; perhaps TRBD1 as D (5 bases). The CDR3 is made up of 11 amino acids. Germline-derived CDR1 and CDR2 are MNHNY and SVGAGI (reference sequence). Trimming took 5 bases from V and 8 from J, leaving 7 bases between them. The chain's CDR3 is CASSPRDIQYF. Written as DNA, the CDR3 is TGTGCCAGCAGTCCCAGGGACATTCAGTACTTC.

The table lists this clonotype with a few counts. The chain links TRBV6-2 or TRBV6-3 to TRBJ2-7, with 11 bases aligning to TRBD2. The germline gives CDR1 MNHEY, CDR2 SVGEGT. J was trimmed by 3 bases and V by 6 bases; bases with no gene match: 4. The CDR3 is 14 amino acids. The CDR3 DNA reads as TGTGCCAGCAGGCGGACTAGCGGGTTCTACGAGCAGTACTTC. The encoded protein is CASRRTSGFYEQYF.